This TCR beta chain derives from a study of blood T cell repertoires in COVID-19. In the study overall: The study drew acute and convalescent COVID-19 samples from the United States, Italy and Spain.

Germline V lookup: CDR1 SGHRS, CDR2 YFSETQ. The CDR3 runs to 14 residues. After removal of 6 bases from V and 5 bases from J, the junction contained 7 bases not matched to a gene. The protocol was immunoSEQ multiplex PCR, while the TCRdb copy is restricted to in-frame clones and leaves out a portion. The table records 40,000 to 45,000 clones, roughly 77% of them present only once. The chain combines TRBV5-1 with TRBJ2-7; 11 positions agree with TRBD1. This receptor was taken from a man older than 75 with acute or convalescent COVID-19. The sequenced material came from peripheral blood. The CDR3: CASTPGQGADEQYF. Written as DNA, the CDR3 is TGCGCCAGCACGCCCGGACAGGGGGCGGACGAGCAGTACTTC.